The text below deals with one TCR beta chain. Its target is unknown. The data derive from a study of T cell responses to AZD1222 COVID-19 vaccine. Regarding the study as a whole: After two AZD1222 doses, spike-specific TCR breadth and depth rose versus day 0.

Profiled with immunoSEQ multiplex PCR; TCRdb holds only in-frame clones, not every one. This sample has roughly 130,000 clones, with about 91% found just once. V was clipped by 5 bases and J by 8 bases, with 22 bases between them. The germline CDR1 and CDR2 sequences are LNHNV and YYDKDF (reference sequence). This CDR3 contains 16 residues. This material consisted of peripheral blood, taken on day 0 of AZD1222 vaccination. This TCR was recovered from an adult in good health. The genes are TRBV15 and TRBJ2-1; perhaps D is TRBD1 or TRBD2 (7 bases each). The chain's CDR3 is CATSPRQGGNTDEQFF. The CDR3 DNA sequence: TGTGCCACCAGCCCTAGACAGGGAGGGAATACGGATGAGCAGTTCTTC.